This paragraph reports one T cell receptor beta chain. The data belong to a study of T-cell memory formation after mild COVID-19. CDR1 and CDR2 (germline): LGHNT, FRNRAP. CDR3 length equals 14 residues. V was clipped by 4 bases and J by 1 base, with 10 bases between them. It was 5'RACE with constant-segment primers that produced the TCR alpha and TCR beta cDNA libraries, which carried sample barcodes and UMIs. TCRdb redid the calling of the 5' RACE reads with MiXCR, one entry per CDR3 protein. The sample consists of about 190,000 distinct CDR3 sequences, about 17% of them appearing once. This chain links TRBV12-5 with TRBJ1-1; D perhaps matches TRBD1 (6 bases). Material: PBMCs or a T cell subset sorted from them (not recorded which). This TCR came from an adult woman who had mild COVID-19 (a few samples of this study predate the infection). Cell type and time point are not known. CDR3 amino acids: CASGWGGPNTEAFF. The DNA for the CDR3 is TGTGCTAGTGGTTGGGGGGGCCCGAACACTGAAGCTTTCTTT. Variable domain in full (rest from reference TRBV12-5 and TRBJ1-1): DARVTQTPRHKVTEMGQEVTMRCQPILGHNTVFWYRQTMMQGLELLAYFRNRAPLDDSGMPKDRFSAEMPDATLATLKIQPSEPRDSAVYFCASGWGGPNTEAFFGQGTRLTVV.